This note documents a single TCR beta chain sequence. Sequencing targeted TCR beta in blood CD8+ and CD4+ T cells. Looked up from germline, CDR1 is MGHRA and CDR2 is YSYEKL. Trimming removed 0 bases at V and 0 bases at J, with 6 bases between. This CDR3 is built from 15 residues. Random hexamers were used to reverse transcribe an amount of about 0.45 to 1 ug RNA. TCRdb analysed the immunoSEQ multiplex PCR reads with MiXCR anew, one entry per CDR3 protein. The table includes approximately 100,000 distinct CDR3 sequences, about 90% detected once. The data stem from a study of CD8 T cells in Susac syndrome.

The TCR sequence derives from a human donor in good health. The sequencing input was CD8+ T cells from PBMCs. V gene TRBV4-1 combines with J gene TRBJ1-3; the D is unclear. The chain's CDR3 is CASSQDSNSGNTIYF. Written as DNA, the CDR3 is TGCGCCAGCAGCCAAGATTCAAACTCTGGAAACACCATATATTTT.